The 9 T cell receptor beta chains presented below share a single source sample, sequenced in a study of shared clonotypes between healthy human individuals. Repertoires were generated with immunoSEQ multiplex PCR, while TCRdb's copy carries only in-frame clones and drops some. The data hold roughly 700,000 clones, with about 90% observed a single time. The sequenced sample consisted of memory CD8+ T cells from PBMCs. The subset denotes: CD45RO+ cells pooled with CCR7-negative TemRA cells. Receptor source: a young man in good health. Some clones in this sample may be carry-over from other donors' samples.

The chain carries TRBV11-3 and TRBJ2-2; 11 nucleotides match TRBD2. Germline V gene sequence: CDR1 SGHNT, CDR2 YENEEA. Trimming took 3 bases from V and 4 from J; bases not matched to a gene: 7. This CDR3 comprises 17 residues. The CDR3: CASSLPGGTSGTGELFF. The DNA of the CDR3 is TGTGCCAGCAGCTTGCCGGGAGGGACTAGCGGCACCGGGGAGCTGTTTTTT.

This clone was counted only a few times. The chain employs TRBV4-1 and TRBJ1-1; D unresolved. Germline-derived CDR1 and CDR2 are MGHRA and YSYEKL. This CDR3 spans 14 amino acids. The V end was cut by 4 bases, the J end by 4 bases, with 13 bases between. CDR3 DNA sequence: TGCGCCAGCAGCCCGGAAGACCTGGGCACTGAAGCTTTCTTT. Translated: CASSPEDLGTEAFF.

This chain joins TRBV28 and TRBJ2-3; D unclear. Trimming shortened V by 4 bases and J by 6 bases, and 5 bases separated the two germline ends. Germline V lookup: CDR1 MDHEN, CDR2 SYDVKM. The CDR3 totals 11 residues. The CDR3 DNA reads TGTGCCAGCAGTTATATGGATACGCAGTATTTT. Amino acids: CASSYMDTQYF.

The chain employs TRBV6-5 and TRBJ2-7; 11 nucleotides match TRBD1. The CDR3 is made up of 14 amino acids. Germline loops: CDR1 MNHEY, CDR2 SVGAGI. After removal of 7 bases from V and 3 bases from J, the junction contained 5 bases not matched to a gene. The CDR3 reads CASNGQGAFYEQYF. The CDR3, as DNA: TGTGCCAGCAACGGACAGGGGGCTTTCTACGAGCAGTACTTC.

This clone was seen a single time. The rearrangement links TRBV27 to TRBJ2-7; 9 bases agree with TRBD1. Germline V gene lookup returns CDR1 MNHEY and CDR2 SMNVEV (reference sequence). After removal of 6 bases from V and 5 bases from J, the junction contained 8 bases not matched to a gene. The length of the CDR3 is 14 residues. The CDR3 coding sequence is TGTGCCAGCAGCCAAGACAGGGGGTTTCACGAGCAGTACTTC. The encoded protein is CASSQDRGFHEQYF.

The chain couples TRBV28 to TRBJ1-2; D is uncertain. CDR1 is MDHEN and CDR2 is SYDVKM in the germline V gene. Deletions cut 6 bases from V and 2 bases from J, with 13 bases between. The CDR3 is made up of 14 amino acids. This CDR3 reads CASRPPGDNYGYTF. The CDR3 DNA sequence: TGTGCCAGCAGGCCACCGGGTGACAACTATGGCTACACCTTC.

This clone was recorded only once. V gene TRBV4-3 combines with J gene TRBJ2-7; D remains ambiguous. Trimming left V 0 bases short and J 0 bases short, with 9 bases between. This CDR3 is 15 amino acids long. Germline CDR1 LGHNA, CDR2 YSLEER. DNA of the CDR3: TGCGCCAGCAGCCAAGACGACGGGTCCTCCTACGAGCAGTACTTC. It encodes CASSQDDGSSYEQYF.

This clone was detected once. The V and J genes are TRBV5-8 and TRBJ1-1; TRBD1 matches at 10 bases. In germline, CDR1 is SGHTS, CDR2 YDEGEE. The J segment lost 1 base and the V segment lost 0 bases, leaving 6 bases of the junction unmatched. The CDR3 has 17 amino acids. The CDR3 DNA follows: TGTGCCAGCAGCTTGGGGGGGACAGGGGCCGGGAACACTGAAGCTTTCTTT. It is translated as CASSLGGTGAGNTEAFF.

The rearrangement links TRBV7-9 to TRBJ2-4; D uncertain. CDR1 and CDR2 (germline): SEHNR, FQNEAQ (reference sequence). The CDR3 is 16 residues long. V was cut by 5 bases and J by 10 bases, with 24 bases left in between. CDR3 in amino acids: CASSPDFDREARIQYF. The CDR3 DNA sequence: TGTGCCAGCAGCCCCGATTTTGATCGCGAAGCGCGGATTCAGTACTTC.